This paragraph reports one T cell receptor beta chain. These data originate in a study of cytomegalovirus exposure and HLA in healthy donors. In germline, CDR1 is SGHAT, CDR2 FQNNGV. The CDR3 runs 15 residues. J lost 5 bases, V lost 4 bases, and 7 bases had no gene match. Method: immunoSEQ multiplex PCR; TCRdb's copy keeps in-frame clones and lacks some. The sample carries 150,000 to 200,000 clones, around 85% recorded once. The sample comprised PBMCs. The chain joins TRBV11-2 to TRBJ1-1; the match to TRBD1 covers 10 bases. The clonotype originates from a man aged 30 to 45 in good health and CMV-seropositive. The CDR3: CASSSRDRGGTEAFF. In nucleotides, the CDR3 is TGTGCCAGCAGCTCCCGGGACAGGGGAGGGACTGAAGCTTTCTTT.